This T cell receptor (beta chain) originates from a study of cytomegalovirus exposure and HLA in healthy donors. Broader study findings: The authors judged a highly shared variant cluster likely a sequencing artifact. Available immune exposure information was restricted to CMV serostatus only. Across donors, most TCRs were seen rarely, yet some public ones were widespread.

It was with 60 Vbeta and 13 Jbeta primers that the PCR ran. TCRdb keeps only in-frame clones here, not all; method: immunoSEQ multiplex PCR. The sample records approximately 89,000 clones, 76% being singletons. This clone was seen a few times. What it binds is not known. The source is a male donor in good health and CMV-seronegative. The sequenced material came from PBMCs.

CDR3 sequence reads: CASSGQGGGELFF. The CDR3 DNA is TGTGCCAGCAGCGGACAGGGCGGCGGGGAGCTGTTTTTT. V gene TRBV7-2 combines with J gene TRBJ2-2; 8 bases are shared with TRBD1. Trimming took 5 bases from V and 7 from J; bases not matched to a gene: 3. The CDR3 totals 13 residues. Per germline, CDR1 SGHTA and CDR2 FQGNSA.